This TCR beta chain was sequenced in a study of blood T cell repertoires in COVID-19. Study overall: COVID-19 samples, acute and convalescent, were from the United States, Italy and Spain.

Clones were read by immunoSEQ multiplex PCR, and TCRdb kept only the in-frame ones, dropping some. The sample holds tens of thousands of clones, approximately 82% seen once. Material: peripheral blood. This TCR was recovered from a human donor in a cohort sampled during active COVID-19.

In nucleotides, the CDR3 is TGTGCCAGCAGTGACAGACAGGGGACATACTACTACGAGCAGTACTTC. Translated: CASSDRQGTYYYEQYF. V gene TRBV2 combines with J gene TRBJ2-7; 8 bases line up with TRBD1. The CDR3 runs to 16 residues. Germline V gene sequence: CDR1 SNHLY, CDR2 FYNNEI. V shed 3 bases and J 3 bases; nucleotides not matched to a gene: 10. The complete variable domain, with remaining parts taken from reference TRBV2 and TRBJ2-7, reads EPEVTQTPSHQVTQMGQEVILRCVPISNHLYFYWYRQILGQKVEFLVSFYNNEISEKSEIFDDQFSVERPDGSNFTLKIRSTKLEDSAMYFCASSDRQGTYYYEQYFGPGTRLTVT.